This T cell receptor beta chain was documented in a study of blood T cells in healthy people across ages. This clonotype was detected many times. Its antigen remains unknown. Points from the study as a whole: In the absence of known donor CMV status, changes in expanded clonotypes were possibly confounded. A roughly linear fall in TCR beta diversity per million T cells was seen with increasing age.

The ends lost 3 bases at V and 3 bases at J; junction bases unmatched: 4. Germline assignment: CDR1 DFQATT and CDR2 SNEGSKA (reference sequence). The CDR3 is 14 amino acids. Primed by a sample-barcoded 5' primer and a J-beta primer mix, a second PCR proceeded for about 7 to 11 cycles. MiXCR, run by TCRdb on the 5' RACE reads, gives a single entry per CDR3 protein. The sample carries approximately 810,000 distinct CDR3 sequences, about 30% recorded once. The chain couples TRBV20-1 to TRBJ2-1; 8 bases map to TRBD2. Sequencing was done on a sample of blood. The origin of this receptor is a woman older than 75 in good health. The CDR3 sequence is CSARKRGGYNEQFF. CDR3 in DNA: TGCAGTGCTAGGAAACGGGGGGGCTACAATGAGCAGTTCTTC.